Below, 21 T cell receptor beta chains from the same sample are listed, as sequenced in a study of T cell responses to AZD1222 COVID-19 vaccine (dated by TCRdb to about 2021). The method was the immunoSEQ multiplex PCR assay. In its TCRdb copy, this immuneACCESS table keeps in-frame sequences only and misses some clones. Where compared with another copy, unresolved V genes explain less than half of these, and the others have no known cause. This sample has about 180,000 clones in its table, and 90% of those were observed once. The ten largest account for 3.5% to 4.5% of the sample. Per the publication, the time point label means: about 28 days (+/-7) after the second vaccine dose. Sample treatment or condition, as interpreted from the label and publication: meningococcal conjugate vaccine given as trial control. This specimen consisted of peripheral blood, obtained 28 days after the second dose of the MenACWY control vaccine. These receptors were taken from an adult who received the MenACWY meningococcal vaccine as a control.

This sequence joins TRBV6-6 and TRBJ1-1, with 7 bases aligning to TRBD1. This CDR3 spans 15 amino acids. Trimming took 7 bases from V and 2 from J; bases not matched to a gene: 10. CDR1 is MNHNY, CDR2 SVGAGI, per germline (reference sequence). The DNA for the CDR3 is TGTGCCAGCACCCCTAACAGGGGTGGAAACACTGAAGCTTTCTTT. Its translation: CASTPNRGGNTEAFF.

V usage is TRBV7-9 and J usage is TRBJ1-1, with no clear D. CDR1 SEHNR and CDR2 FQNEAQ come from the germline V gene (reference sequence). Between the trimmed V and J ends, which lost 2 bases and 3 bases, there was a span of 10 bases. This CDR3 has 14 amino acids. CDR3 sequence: CASSLLGAYTEAFF. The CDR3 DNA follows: TGTGCCAGCAGCTTACTCGGAGCTTACACTGAAGCTTTCTTT.

This CDR3 is CASSQWLQGNTIYF. CDR3 sequence (DNA): TGTGCCAGCAGCCAGTGGCTTCAGGGAAACACCATATATTTT. The chain has TRBV6-5 and TRBJ1-3; D gene uncertain. Germline V gene data show CDR1 as MNHEY and CDR2 as SVGAGI. The CDR3 length is 14 residues. The V end was cut by 6 bases, the J end by 4 bases, with 13 bases between.

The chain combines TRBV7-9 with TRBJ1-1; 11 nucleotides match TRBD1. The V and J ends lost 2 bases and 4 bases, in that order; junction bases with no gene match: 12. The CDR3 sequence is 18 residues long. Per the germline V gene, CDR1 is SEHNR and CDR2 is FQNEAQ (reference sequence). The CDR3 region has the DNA TGTGCCAGCAGCTTATGGCGGGTAACCGGGACAGGGGGCACTGAAGCTTTCTTT. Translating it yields CASSLWRVTGTGGTEAFF.

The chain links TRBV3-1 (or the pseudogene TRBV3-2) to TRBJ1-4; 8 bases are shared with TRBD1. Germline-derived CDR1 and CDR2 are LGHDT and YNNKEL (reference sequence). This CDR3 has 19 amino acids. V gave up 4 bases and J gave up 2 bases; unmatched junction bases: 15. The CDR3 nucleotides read TGTGCCAGCAGCCTCGACAGGGGCCCGCTAACTTCGACTAATGAAAAACTGTTTTTT. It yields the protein CASSLDRGPLTSTNEKLFF.

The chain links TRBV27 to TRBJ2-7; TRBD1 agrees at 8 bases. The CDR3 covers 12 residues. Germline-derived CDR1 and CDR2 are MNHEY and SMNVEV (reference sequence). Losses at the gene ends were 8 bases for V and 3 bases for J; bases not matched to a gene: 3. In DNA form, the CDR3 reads TGTGCCAGCCGACAGGGGAACTACGAGCAGTACTTC. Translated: CASRQGNYEQYF.

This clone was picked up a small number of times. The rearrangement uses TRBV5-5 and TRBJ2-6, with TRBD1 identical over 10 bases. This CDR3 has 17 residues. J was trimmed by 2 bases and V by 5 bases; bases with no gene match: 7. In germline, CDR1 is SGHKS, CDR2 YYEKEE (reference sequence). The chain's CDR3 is CASSDDRGRTGANVLTF. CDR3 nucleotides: TGTGCCAGCAGTGACGACAGGGGGCGAACTGGGGCCAACGTCCTGACTTTC. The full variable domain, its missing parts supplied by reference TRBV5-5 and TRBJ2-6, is DAGVTQSPTHLIKTRGQQVTLRCSPISGHKSVSWYQQVLGQGPQFIFQYYEKEERGRGNFPDRFSARQFPNYSSELNVNALLLGDSALYLCASSDDRGRTGANVLTFGAGSRLTVL.

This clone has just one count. The chain's CDR3 is CASSQGRNTEAFF. The CDR3, as DNA: TGTGCCAGCAGCCAGGGAAGGAACACTGAAGCTTTCTTT. V and J are TRBV6-5 and TRBJ1-1, with a weak D call TRBD1 (5 bases). V was pared by 6 bases and J by 1 base, with 9 bases between. This CDR3 comprises 13 residues. Germline V gene lookup returns CDR1 MNHEY and CDR2 SVGAGI.

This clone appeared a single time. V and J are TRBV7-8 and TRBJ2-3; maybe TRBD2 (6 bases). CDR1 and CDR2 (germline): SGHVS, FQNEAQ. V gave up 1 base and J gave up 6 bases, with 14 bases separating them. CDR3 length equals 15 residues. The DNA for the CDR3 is TGTGCCAGCAGCTTAGACTGGACTATCAGCGATACGCAGTATTTT. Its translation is CASSLDWTISDTQYF.

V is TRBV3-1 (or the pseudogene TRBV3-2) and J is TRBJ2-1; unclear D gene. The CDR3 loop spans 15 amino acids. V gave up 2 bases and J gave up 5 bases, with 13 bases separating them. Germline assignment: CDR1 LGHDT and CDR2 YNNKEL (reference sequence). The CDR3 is CASSQWGNVHNEQFF. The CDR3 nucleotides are TGTGCCAGCAGCCAATGGGGAAACGTTCACAATGAGCAGTTCTTC.

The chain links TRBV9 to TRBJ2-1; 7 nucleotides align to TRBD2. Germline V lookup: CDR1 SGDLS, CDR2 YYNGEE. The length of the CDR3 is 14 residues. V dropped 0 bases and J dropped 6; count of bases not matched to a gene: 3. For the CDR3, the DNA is TGTGCCAGCAGCGTAGTATGGGGGGGCAATGAGCAGTTCTTC. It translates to CASSVVWGGNEQFF.

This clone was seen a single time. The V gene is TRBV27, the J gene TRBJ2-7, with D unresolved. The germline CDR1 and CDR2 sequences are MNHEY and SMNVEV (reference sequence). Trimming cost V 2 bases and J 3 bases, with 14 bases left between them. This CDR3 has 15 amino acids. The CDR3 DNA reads TGTGCCAGCAGTTTACAGCCCGACGCTAACTACGAGCAGTACTTC. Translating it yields CASSLQPDANYEQYF.

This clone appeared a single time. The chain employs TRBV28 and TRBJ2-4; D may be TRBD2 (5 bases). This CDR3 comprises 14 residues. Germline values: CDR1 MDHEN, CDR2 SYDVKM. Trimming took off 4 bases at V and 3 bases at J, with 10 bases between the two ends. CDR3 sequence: CASSWEFDKNIQYF. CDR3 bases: TGTGCCAGCAGTTGGGAGTTCGACAAAAACATTCAGTACTTC.

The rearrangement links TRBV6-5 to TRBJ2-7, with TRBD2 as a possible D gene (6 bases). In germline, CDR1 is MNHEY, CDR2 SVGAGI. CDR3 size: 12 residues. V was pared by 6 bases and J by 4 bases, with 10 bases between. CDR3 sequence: CASRGEVYEQYF. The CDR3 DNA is TGTGCCAGCAGGGGGGAGGTGTACGAGCAGTACTTC.

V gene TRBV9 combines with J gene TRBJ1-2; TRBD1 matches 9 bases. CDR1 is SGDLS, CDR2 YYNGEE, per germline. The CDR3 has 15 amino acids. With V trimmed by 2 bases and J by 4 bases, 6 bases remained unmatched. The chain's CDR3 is CASSVGTGLGYGYTF. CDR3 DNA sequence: TGTGCCAGCAGCGTCGGGACAGGGCTTGGCTATGGCTACACCTTC.

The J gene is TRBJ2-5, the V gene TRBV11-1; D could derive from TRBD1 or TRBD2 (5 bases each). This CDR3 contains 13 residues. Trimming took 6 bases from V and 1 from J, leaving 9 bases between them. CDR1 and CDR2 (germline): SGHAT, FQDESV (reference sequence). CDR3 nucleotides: TGTGCCAGCAGTTGGGGGAGCCAAGAGACCCAGTACTTC. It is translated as CASSWGSQETQYF.

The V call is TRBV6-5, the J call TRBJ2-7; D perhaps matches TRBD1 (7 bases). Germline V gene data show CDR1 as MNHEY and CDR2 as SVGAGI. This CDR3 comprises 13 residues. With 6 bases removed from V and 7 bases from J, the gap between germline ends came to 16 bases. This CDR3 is CASRDTGAGEQYF. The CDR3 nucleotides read TGTGCCAGCAGAGATACAGGGGCGGGGGAGCAGTACTTC.

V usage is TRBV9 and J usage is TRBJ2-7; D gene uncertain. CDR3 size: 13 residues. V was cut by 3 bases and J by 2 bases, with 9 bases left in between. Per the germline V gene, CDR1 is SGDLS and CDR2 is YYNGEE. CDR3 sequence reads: CASSDGHTYEQYF. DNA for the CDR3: TGTGCCAGCAGCGATGGGCATACCTACGAGCAGTACTTC.

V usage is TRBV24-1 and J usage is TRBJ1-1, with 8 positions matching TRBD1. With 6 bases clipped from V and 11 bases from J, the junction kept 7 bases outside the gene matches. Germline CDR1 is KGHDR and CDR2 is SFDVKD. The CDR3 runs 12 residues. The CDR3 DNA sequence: TGTGCCACCAGTAACGACAGGGGCGATGCTTTCTTT. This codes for CATSNDRGDAFF.

DNA for the CDR3: TGTGCCTGGGCAACCGGGGCCGTGAACACTGAAGCTTTCTTT. It codes for CAWATGAVNTEAFF. This rearrangement joins TRBV30 to TRBJ1-1; weak D call: TRBD1 (5 bases). Trimming pared 5 bases from V and 0 bases from J, leaving 13 bases between. Germline V CDR1 and CDR2: GTSNPN, SVGIG (reference sequence). There are 14 residues in the CDR3.

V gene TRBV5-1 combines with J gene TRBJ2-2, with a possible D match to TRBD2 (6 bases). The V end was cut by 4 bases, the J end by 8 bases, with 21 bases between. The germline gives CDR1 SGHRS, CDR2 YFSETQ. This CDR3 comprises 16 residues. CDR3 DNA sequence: TGCGCCAGCAGCCTACAGCGGGCGGCCTCAGGGGGGGAGCTGTTTTTT. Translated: CASSLQRAASGGELFF.